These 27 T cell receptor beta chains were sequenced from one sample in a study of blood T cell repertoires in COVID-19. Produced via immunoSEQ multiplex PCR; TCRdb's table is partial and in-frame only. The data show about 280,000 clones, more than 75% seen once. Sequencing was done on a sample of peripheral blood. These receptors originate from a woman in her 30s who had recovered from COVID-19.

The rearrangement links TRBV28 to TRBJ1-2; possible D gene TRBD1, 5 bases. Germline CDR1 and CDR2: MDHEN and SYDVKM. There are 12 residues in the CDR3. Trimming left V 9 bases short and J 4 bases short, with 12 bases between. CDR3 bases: TGTGCCAGTCAGACAGTCGGCTATGGCTACACCTTC. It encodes CASQTVGYGYTF.

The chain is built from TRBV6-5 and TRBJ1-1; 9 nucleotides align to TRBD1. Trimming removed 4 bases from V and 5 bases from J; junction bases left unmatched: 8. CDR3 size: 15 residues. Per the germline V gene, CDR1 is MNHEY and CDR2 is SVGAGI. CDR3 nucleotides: TGTGCCAGCAGTTCCTCTTGGACAGGGGAAACTGAAGCTTTCTTT. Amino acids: CASSSSWTGETEAFF.

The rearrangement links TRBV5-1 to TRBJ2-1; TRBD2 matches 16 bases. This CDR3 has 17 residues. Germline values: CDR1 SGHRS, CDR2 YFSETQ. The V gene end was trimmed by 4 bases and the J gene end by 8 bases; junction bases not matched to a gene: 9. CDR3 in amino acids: CASSTGLAGGLYDEQFF. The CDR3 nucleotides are TGCGCCAGCAGCACGGGACTAGCGGGGGGGCTATATGATGAGCAGTTCTTC.

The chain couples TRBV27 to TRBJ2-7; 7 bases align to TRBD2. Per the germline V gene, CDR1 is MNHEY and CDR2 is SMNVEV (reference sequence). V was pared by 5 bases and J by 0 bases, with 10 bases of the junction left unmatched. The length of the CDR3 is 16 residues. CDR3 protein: CASSPNAGVISYEQYF. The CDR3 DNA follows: TGTGCCAGCAGTCCTAATGCGGGGGTAATCTCCTACGAGCAGTACTTC.

The CDR3 region has the DNA TGTGCCAGCAGCTTTGACCGGGGTGCCGGGGAGACCCAGTACTTC. Translated, it gives CASSFDRGAGETQYF. The J gene is TRBJ2-5, the V gene TRBV7-2; perhaps TRBD2 as D (5 bases). V was pared by 3 bases and J by 5 bases, with 16 bases between. From germline, CDR1 is SGHTA and CDR2 FQGNSA. This CDR3 is built from 15 residues.

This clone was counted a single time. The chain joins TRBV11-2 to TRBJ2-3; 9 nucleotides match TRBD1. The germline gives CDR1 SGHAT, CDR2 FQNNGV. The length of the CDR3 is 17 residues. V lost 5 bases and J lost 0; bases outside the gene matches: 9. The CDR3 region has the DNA TGTGCCAGCAGCCAATTGGGACAGGGACGTAGCACAGATACGCAGTATTTT. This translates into CASSQLGQGRSTDTQYF.

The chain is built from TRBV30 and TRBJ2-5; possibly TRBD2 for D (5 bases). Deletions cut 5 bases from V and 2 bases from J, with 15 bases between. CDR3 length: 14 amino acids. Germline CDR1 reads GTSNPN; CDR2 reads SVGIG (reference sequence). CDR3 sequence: CAWGPGNRQETQYF. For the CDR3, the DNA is TGTGCCTGGGGACCGGGGAATAGACAAGAGACCCAGTACTTC.

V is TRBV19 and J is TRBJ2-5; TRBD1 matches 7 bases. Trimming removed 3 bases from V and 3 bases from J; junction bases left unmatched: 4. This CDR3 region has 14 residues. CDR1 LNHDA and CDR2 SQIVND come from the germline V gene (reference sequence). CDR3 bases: TGTGCCAGTAGTATTGGGCAGGGGGAAGAGACCCAGTACTTC. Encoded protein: CASSIGQGEETQYF.

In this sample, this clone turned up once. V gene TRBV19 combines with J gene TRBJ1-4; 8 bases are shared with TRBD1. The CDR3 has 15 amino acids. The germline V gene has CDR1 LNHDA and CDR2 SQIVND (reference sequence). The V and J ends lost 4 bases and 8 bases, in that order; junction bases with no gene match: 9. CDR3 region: CASSTKQGAHEKLFF. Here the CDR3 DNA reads TGTGCCAGTAGTACAAAGCAGGGGGCGCACGAAAAACTGTTTTTT.

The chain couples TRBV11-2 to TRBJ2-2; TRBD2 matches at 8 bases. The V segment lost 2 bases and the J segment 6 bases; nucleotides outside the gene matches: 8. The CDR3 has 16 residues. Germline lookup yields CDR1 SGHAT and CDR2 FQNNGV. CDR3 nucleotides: TGTGCCAGCAGCTTATTGAGCGGGAGAACAGCCGGGGAGCTGTTTTTT. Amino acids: CASSLLSGRTAGELFF.

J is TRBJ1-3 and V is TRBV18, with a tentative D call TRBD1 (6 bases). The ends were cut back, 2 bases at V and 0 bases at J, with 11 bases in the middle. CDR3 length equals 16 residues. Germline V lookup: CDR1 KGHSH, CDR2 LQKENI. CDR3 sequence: CASSPSGQLSGNTIYF. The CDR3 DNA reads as TGTGCCAGCTCACCATCCGGACAGCTCTCTGGAAACACCATATATTTT.

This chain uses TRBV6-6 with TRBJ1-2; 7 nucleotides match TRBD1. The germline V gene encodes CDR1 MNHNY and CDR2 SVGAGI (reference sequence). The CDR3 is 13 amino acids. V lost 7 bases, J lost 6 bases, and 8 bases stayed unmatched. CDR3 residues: CASTLGQRDGYTF. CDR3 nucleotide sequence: TGTGCCAGCACCCTGGGACAGCGGGATGGCTACACCTTC.

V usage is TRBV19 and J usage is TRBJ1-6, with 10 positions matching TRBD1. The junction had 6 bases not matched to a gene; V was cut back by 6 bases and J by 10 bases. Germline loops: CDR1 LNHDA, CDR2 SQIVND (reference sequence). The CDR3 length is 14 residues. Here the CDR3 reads CASSRDRGDSPLHF. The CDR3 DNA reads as TGTGCCAGTAGCAGGGACAGGGGTGACTCACCCCTCCACTTT.

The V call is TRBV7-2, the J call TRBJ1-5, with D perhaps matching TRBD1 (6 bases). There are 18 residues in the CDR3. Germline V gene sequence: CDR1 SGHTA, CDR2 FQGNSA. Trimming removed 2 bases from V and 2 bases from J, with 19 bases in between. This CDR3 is CASSLTPGTGRGNQPQHF. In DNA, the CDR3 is TGTGCCAGCAGCTTAACCCCTGGAACAGGGAGGGGCAATCAGCCCCAGCATTTT.

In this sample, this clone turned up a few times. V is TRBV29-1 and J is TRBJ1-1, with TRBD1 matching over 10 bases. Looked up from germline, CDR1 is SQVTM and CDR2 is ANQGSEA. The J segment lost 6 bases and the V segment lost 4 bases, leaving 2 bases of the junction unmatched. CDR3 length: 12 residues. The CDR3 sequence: CSVGGTGAEAFF. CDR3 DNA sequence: TGCAGCGTTGGGGGGACAGGGGCTGAAGCTTTCTTT.

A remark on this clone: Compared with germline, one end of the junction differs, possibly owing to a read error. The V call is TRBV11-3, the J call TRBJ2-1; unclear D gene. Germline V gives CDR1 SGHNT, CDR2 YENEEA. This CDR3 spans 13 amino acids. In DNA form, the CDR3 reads TGTGCCAGCAGCCTAGACTGGGCCAATGAGCAGTTCTTC. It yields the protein CASSLDWANEQFF.

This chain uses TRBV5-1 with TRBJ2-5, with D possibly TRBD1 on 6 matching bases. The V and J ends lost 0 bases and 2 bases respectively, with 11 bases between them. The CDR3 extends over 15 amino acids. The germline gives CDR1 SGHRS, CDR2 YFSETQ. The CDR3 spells CASSLEGHGQETQYF. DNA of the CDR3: TGCGCCAGCAGCTTGGAGGGACACGGGCAAGAGACCCAGTACTTC.

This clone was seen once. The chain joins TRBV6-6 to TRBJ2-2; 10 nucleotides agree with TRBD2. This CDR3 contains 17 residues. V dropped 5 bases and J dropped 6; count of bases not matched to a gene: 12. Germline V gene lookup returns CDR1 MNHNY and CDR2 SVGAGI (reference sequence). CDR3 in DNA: TGTGCCAGCAGTCCGGGACTAGCGAATACACTCGCCGGGGAGCTGTTTTTT. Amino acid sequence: CASSPGLANTLAGELFF.

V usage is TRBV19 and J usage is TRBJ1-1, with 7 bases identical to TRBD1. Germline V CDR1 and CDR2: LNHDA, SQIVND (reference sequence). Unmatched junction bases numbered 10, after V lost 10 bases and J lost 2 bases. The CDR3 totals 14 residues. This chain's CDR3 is CATRPGTVNTEAFF. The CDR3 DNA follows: TGTGCCACCCGACCCGGGACAGTTAACACTGAAGCTTTCTTT.

The DNA for the CDR3 is TGCGCCAGCTCGCGGGACTATCTCTCCTACGAGCAGTACTTC. It codes for CASSRDYLSYEQYF. V usage is TRBV5-1 and J usage is TRBJ2-7; TRBD2 matches 7 bases. CDR3 length equals 14 residues. CDR1 and CDR2 (germline): SGHRS, YFSETQ. The V gene end was trimmed by 7 bases and the J gene end by 0 bases; junction bases not matched to a gene: 7.

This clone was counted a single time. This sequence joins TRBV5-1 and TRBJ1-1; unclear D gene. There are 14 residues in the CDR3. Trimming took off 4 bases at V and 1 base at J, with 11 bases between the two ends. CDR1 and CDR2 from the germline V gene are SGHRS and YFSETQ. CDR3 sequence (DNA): TGCGCCAGCAGCCCTACCCGACAGAACACTGAAGCTTTCTTT. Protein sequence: CASSPTRQNTEAFF.

CDR3 DNA: TGTGCCAGCAGCCATAGCGGACCCGGGGGGACCCAGTACTTC. Amino acids: CASSHSGPGGTQYF. The V and J genes are TRBV14 and TRBJ2-5, with a possible D match to TRBD2 (6 bases). V was pared by 3 bases and J by 7 bases, with 15 bases between. In germline, CDR1 is SGHDN, CDR2 FVKESK. There are 14 residues in the CDR3.

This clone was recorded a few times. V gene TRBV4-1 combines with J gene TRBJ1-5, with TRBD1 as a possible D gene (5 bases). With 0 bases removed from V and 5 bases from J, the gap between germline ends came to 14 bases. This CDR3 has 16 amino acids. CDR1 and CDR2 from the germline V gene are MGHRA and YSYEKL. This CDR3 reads CASSQDWEGPDQPQHF. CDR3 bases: TGCGCCAGCAGCCAAGATTGGGAGGGGCCGGATCAGCCCCAGCATTTT.

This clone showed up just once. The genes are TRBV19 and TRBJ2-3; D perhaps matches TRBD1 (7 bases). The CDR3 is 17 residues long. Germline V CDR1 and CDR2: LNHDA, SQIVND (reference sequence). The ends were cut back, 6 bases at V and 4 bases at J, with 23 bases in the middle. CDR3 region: CASSIYPPRGDADTQYF. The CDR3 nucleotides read TGTGCCAGTAGCATATACCCACCCAGGGGGGATGCAGATACGCAGTATTTT. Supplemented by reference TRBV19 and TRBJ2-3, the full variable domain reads DGGITQSPKYLFRKEGQNVTLSCEQNLNHDAMYWYRQDPGQGLRLIYYSQIVNDFQKGDIAEGYSVSREKKESFPLTVTSAQKNPTAFYLCASSIYPPRGDADTQYFGPGTRLTVL.

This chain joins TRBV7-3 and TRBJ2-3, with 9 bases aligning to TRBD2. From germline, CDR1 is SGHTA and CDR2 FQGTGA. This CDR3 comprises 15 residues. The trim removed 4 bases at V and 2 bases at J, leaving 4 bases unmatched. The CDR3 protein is CASSSGTSPTDTQYF. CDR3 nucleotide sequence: TGTGCCAGCAGCTCAGGGACTAGCCCCACAGATACGCAGTATTTT.

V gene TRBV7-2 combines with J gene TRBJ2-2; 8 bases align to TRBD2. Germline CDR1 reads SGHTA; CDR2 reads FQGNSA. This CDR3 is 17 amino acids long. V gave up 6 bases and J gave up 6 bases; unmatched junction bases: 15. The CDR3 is CASRRIPGLGAAGELFF. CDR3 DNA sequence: TGTGCCAGCAGGCGGATACCGGGACTAGGAGCCGCCGGGGAGCTGTTTTTT. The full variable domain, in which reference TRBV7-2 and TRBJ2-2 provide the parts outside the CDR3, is GAGVSQSPSNKVTEKGKDVELRCDPISGHTALYWYRQSLGQGLEFLIYFQGNSAPDKSGLPSDRFSAERTGGSVSTLTIQRTQQEDSAVYLCASRRIPGLGAAGELFFGEGSRLTVL.

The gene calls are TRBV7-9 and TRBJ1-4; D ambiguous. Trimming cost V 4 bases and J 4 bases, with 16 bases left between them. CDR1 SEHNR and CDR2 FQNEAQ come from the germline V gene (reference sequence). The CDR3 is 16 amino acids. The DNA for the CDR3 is TGTGCCAGCAGCTCCGGGTCCGGGAGTGGTAATGAAAAACTGTTTTTT. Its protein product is CASSSGSGSGNEKLFF.